The 9 T cell receptor beta chains given below trace back to one sample, sequenced in a study of tissue T cells after allogeneic stem cell transplantation. Time point noted: mouse harvest day 7 after allogeneic transplant. The graft held 10^6 splenic CD5+ T cells and 10^7 T-cell-depleted bone marrow cells. TCRdb keeps only in-frame clones here, not all; method: immunoSEQ multiplex PCR. This table holds roughly 6,600 clones, 40% to 60% found once. Sequences were obtained from lymph node tissue. The source is a female BALB/c mouse given C57BL/6 T cells with graft-versus-host disease after an allogeneic hematopoietic cell transplant.

Regarding this clone: Here the gene names and germline are mouse. The CDR3 protein is CASSPRQGYNERLFF. CDR3 bases read: TGTGCCAGCAGTCCTCGACAGGGGTACAACGAAAGATTATTT. This chain joins TRBV26 and TRBJ1-4; 8 bases agree with TRBD1. Sequencing ends 1 residue short of the CDR3 end; the germline J gene provides the rest. V gave up 4 bases and J gave up 4 bases; unmatched junction bases: 5. The CDR3 consists of 15 residues. Germline V lookup: CDR1 KGHPV, CDR2 FQNQEV (reference sequence).

In the case of this clone: The gene symbols are mouse symbols. CDR3 DNA (partial): TGTGCCAGCAGCCGGGACTCAAACACCGGGCAGCTCTAC. Protein: CASSRDSNTGQLY. The whole CDR3 sequence reads CASSRDSNTGQLYF. The rearrangement links TRBV15 to TRBJ2-2; D is perhaps TRBD2 (6 bases). The read gets to within 1 residue of the CDR3 end, and the germline J gene fills in the rest. The V gene lost 6 bases and the J gene lost 0 bases, with 8 bases spanning the gap. CDR1 is SGHND, CDR2 FRSKSL, per germline. The CDR3 extends over 14 amino acids.

Concerning this clone: The germline and genes are mouse ones. The observed sequence ends 1 residue before the CDR3 terminus, with the missing tail filled in from the germline J gene. The genes are TRBV4 and TRBJ2-7, with 12 nucleotides matching TRBD2. Germline V lookup: CDR1 LGHDT, CDR2 YNNKQL (reference sequence). V lost 6 bases, J lost 7 bases, and 7 bases stayed unmatched. This CDR3 contains 14 residues. The CDR3 spells CASSRDWGAEEQYF. The sequenced CDR3 bases are TGTGCCAGCAGTCGGGACTGGGGGGCGGAGGAACAGTAC.

About this clone itself: Germline and genes here are mouse. The sequence runs out 1 residue before the end of the CDR3; the remainder is reconstructed from the germline J gene. The rearrangement links TRBV12-1 to TRBJ2-1, with D maybe TRBD1 (6 bases). V was pared by 1 base and J by 1 base, with 7 bases between. CDR3 length equals 14 residues. Per germline, CDR1 SGHSN and CDR2 HYEKVE. This chain's CDR3 is CASSLTGNYAEQFF. CDR3 bases read: TGTGCCAGCTCTCTTACAGGGAACTATGCTGAGCAGTTC.

Notes on this clone: Mouse names are used for the genes. The sequence runs out 1 residue before the end of the CDR3; the remainder is reconstructed from the germline J gene. This sequence joins TRBV5 and TRBJ2-5; the match to TRBD1 covers 7 bases. Germline V CDR1 and CDR2: LGHNA, YNLKQL (reference sequence). Unmatched junction bases numbered 1, after V lost 1 base and J lost 3 bases. This CDR3 region has 14 residues. The CDR3 protein is CASSQGTGQDTQYF. The sequenced part of the CDR3 DNA is TGTGCCAGCAGCCAAGGGACAGGACAAGACACCCAGTAC.

This clone appeared a single time. Gene names are the mouse ones. CDR3 region: CASSPGQGVFF. The CDR3 DNA, read in part, is TGTGCCAGCAGTCCGGGACAGGGGGTCTTC. The V call is TRBV26, the J call TRBJ1-1; TRBD1 agrees at 10 bases. The read is 1 residue too short to cover the CDR3 end, so that end is filled in from the germline J gene. The CDR3 spans 11 residues. V lost 4 bases and J lost 11; bases outside the gene matches: 1. Germline V lookup: CDR1 KGHPV, CDR2 FQNQEV (reference sequence). The full variable domain, its missing parts supplied by reference TRBV26 and TRBJ1-1, is NSKVIQTPRYLVKGQGQKAKMRCIPEKGHPVVFWYQQNKNNEFKFLINFQNQEVLQQIDMTEKRFSAECPSNSPCSLEIQSSEAGDSALYLCASSPGQGVFFGKGTRLTVV.

Worth noting for this clone: Gene names are mouse gene names. The read stops 1 residue short of the end of the CDR3; the missing end is completed from the germline J gene. The V and J genes are TRBV29 and TRBJ1-2; D not resolved. Germline CDR1 is MSHET and CDR2 is SYDVDS. The CDR3 has 15 amino acids. V was shortened by 0 bases and J by 0 bases, with 8 bases between the two germline ends. CDR3 DNA (partial): TGTGCTAGCAGTTTATCCCCCAGAGCAAACTCCGACTACACC. It codes for CASSLSPRANSDYT. The full CDR3 sequence reads CASSLSPRANSDYTF.

Notes on this clone: Gene names are the mouse ones. Read data end 1 residue before the CDR3 end; the end is taken from the germline J gene. The chain carries TRBV3 and TRBJ2-5; D is unresolved. Trimming left V 1 base short and J 7 bases short, with 6 bases between. CDR1 is SNHLY and CDR2 is FYNGKV in the germline V gene (reference sequence). The CDR3 has 12 amino acids. The CDR3 spells CASSLVHHTQYF. The CDR3 bases that were read are TGTGCCAGCAGCTTAGTACATCACACCCAGTAC.

This clone was counted a few times. Gene names and germline match the mouse. The read falls 1 residue short of the CDR3 end, and the missing part is taken from the germline J gene. This chain joins TRBV15 and TRBJ2-3, with 8 bases aligning to TRBD1. V lost 5 bases, J lost 2 bases, and 0 bases stayed unmatched. This CDR3 region has 13 residues. The V gene's germline CDR1 is SGHND and CDR2 FRSKSL. CDR3 protein: CASSQGAAETLYF. The covered CDR3 bases are TGTGCCAGCAGTCAGGGGGCTGCAGAAACGCTGTAT.